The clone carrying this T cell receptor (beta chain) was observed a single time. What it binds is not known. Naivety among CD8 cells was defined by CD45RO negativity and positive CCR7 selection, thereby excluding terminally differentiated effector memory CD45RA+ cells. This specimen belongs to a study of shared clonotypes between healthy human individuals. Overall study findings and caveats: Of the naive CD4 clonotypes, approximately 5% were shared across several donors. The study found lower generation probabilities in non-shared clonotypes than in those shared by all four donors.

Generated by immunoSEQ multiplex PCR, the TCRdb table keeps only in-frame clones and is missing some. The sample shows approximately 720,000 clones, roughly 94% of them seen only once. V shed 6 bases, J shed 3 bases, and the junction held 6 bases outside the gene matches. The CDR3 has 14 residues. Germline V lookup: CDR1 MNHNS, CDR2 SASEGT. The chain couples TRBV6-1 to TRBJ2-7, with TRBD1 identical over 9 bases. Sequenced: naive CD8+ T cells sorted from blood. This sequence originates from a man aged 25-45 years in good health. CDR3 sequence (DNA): TGTGCCAGCAGCGGGACAGGGCGGCGCTACGAGCAGTACTTC. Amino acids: CASSGTGRRYEQYF.